This T cell receptor (beta chain) was identified during a study of low-dose radiotherapy and immunotherapy resistance in tumors. Study details: Those assigned to Cohort 2 were treated with 1 Gy per fraction every two weeks (13 Gy in total over 26 weeks).

TRAV- and TRBV-specific primers primed first-strand cDNA, covering alpha and beta chains. The authors amplified TCRs for about 20 PCR cycles with a constant-region primer and a V-primer adapter. Isolated mRNA was amplified by in vitro transcription. Each CDR3 protein gets one entry after TCRdb re-called the reads with MiXCR. The sample includes around 58,000 distinct CDR3 sequences, 20% to 25% of them seen just once. The germline CDR1 and CDR2 sequences are SGHDN and FVKESK. The CDR3 is 18 amino acids. The junction had 13 bases not matched to a gene; V was cut back by 3 bases and J by 6 bases. This clonotype was observed at least ten times. Indicated time point: after trial treatment. Described treatment: LDRT plus nivolumab, ipilimumab, low-dose cyclophosphamide and aspirin (RACIN trial).

The sequencing used PBMCs, collected after low-dose radiotherapy plus immunotherapy. The chain couples TRBV14 to TRBJ2-1; 11 nucleotides line up with TRBD1. This clonotype originated in a male donor with prostate cancer. The CDR3 coding sequence is TGTGCCAGCAGCCATAGGACAGGGGGCAGCGGTAGCGGCAATGAGCAGTTCTTC. As protein: CASSHRTGGSGSGNEQFF.